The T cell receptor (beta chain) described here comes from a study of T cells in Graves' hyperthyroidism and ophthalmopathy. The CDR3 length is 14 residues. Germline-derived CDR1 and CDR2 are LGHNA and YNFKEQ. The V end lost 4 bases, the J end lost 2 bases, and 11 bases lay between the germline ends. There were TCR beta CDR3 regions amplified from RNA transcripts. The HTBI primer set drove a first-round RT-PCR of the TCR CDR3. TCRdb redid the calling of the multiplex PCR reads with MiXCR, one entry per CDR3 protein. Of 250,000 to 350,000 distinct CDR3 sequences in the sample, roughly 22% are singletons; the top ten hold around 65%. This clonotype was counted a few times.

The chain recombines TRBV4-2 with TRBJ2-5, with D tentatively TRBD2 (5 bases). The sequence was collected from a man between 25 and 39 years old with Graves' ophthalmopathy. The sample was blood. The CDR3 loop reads CASSRTRLQETQYF. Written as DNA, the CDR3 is TGTGCCAGCAGCCGAACTAGGCTACAAGAGACCCAGTACTTC.